This TCR beta chain was retrieved from a study of shared clonotypes between healthy human individuals. Study-level information: Per-donor plates numbered three CD4 naive, three CD4 memory, two CD8 naive and one CD8 memory. Whole-study results and caveats: Generation probabilities of non-shared clonotypes were lower (relative to those shared by all four donors).

This clone was seen only a few times. Its specificity is not known. The donors, healthy adults who were HIV-negative, had experienced no recent acute infections or vaccinations. The germline V gene encodes CDR1 MNHEY and CDR2 SVGAGI. The CDR3 is made up of 13 amino acids. The germline V and J ends were trimmed by 6 bases and 8 bases, with 13 bases remaining between them. The deep-level immunoSEQ assay was used. TCRdb's copy holds only in-frame clones and misses some; the assay was immunoSEQ multiplex PCR. The data show about 2.4 million clones, around 94% seen once. The sample was naive CD4+ T cells sorted from blood. As for subset: CD45RA+ positively selected. This clonotype was obtained from a man aged 18 to 35 in good health. This chain uses TRBV6-5 with TRBJ2-2; D unresolved. This CDR3 is CASRPESRGELFF. CDR3 DNA: TGTGCCAGCAGACCGGAATCTAGGGGGGAGCTGTTTTTT.